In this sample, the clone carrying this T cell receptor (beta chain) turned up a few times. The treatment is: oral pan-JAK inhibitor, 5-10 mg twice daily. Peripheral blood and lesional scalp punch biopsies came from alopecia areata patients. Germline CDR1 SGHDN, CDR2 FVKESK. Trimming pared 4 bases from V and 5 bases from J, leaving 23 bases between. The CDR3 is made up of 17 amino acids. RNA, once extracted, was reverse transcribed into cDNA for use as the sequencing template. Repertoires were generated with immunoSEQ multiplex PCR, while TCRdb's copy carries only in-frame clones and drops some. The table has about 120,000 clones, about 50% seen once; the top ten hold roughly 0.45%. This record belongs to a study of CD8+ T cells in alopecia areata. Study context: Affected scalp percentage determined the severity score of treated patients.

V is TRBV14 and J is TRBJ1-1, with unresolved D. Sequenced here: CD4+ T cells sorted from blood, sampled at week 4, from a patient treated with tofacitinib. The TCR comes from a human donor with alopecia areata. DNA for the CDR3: TGTGCCAGCAGCCGAGAGGGTAACACCTTCGGCGGGACTGAAGCTTTCTTT. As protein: CASSREGNTFGGTEAFF.